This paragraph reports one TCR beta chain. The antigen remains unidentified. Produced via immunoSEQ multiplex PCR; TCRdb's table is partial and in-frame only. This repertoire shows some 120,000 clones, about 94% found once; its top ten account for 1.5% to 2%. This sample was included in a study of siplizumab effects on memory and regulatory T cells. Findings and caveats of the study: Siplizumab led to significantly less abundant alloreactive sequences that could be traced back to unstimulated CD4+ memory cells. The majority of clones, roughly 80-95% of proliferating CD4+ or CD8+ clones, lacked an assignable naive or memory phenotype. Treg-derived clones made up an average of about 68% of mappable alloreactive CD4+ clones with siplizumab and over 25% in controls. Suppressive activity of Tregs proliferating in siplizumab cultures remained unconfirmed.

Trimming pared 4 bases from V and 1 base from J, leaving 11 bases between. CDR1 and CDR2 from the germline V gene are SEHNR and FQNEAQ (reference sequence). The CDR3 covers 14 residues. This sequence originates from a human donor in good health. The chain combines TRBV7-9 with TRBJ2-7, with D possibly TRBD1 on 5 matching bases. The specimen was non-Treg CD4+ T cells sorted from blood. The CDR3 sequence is CASSWQGYSYEQYF. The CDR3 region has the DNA TGTGCCAGCAGCTGGCAGGGCTATTCCTACGAGCAGTACTTC.